This T cell receptor beta chain was obtained from a study of CD8+ T cells in alopecia areata. Sequencing templates came from extracted RNA that was reverse transcribed into cDNA. This table comes from immunoSEQ multiplex PCR, and its TCRdb copy is limited to in-frame clones, with some not included. Of around 34,000 clones in the sample, about 60% are singletons; the top ten hold around 40%. A word on this clone: Its antigen is as yet unknown.

The CDR3 contains 12 residues. The germline gives CDR1 LNHDA, CDR2 SQIVND (reference sequence). V gave up 11 bases and J gave up 3 bases, with 14 bases separating them. General study findings and limits: Lesional scalp exceeded normal scalp in clonality, especially in alopecia totalis/universalis. Tissue-resident alphabeta T cells belonging to normal skin likewise get sequenced within scalp specimens.

This clonotype was sampled from a human donor with alopecia areata. The chain joins TRBV19 to TRBJ2-7; TRBD1 or TRBD2 may be the D gene (6 bases each). Sequenced sample: NKG2D-high CD8+ T cells sorted from blood. The CDR3, as DNA: TGTGCCTCGGGGGACACGGACTACGAGCAGTACTTC. Its translation is CASGDTDYEQYF.